The 10 T cell receptor beta chains below come from one sample, sequenced in a study of blood T cell repertoires in COVID-19. TCRdb's copy holds only in-frame clones and misses some; the assay was immunoSEQ multiplex PCR. The sample lists under 95,000 clones, less than 90% seen once, with around a sixth in the top ten. The source material was peripheral blood. These receptors were obtained from a man older than 75 in a cohort sampled during active COVID-19.

J is TRBJ1-5 and V is TRBV7-2; D unclear. V lost 5 bases, J lost 0 bases, and 17 bases lay in between. The CDR3 is 17 amino acids. Germline-derived CDR1 and CDR2 are SGHTA and FQGNSA. CDR3 sequence (DNA): TGTGCCAGCAGCCCTTCACCGGGAGGGCGTAGCAATCAGCCCCAGCATTTT. Amino acid sequence: CASSPSPGGRSNQPQHF.

V and J are TRBV2 and TRBJ2-2; 10 positions match TRBD2. The CDR3 length is 15 residues. V lost 4 bases, J lost 6 bases, and 5 bases stayed unmatched. In germline, CDR1 is SNHLY, CDR2 FYNNEI. The DNA for the CDR3 is TGTGCCAGCAGTGCGAGCGGGGGGGCCCCCGGGGAGCTGTTTTTT. As protein: CASSASGGAPGELFF.

This clone appeared a few times. The CDR3 loop is CASSLGHAGSEAFF. In DNA, the CDR3 is TGTGCCAGCAGCTTAGGTCACGCGGGCTCTGAAGCTTTCTTT. This sequence joins TRBV11-2 and TRBJ1-1; D gene unclear. V shed 1 base and J shed 6 bases, with 12 bases lying between them. Germline V gene data show CDR1 as SGHAT and CDR2 as FQNNGV. This CDR3 is 14 amino acids long. The variable domain in full, with the rest retrieved from reference TRBV11-2 and TRBJ1-1, is EAGVAQSPRYKIIEKRQSVAFWCNPISGHATLYWYQQILGQGPKLLIQFQNNGVVDDSQLPKDRFSAERLKGVDSTLKIQPAKLEDSAVYLCASSLGHAGSEAFFGQGTRLTVV.

V gene TRBV3-1 (or the pseudogene TRBV3-2) combines with J gene TRBJ2-1; the match to TRBD1 covers 10 bases. V was pared by 4 bases and J by 10 bases, with 13 bases of the junction left unmatched. The CDR3 loop spans 16 amino acids. The germline gives CDR1 LGHDT, CDR2 YNNKEL (reference sequence). CDR3 sequence (DNA): TGTGCCAGCAGCCGAAGTCCCGGGACAGGGGTGAAAGAGCAGTTCTTC. Encoded protein: CASSRSPGTGVKEQFF.

The chain's CDR3 is CASSLWTGDNEQFF. The CDR3 DNA reads TGTGCCAGCAGCTTATGGACAGGGGACAATGAGCAGTTCTTC. This chain connects TRBV7-3 to TRBJ2-1, with TRBD1 matching 9 bases. V shed 2 bases and J 5 bases; nucleotides not matched to a gene: 1. The CDR3 covers 14 residues. Looked up from germline, CDR1 is SGHTA and CDR2 is FQGTGA.

CDR3 in amino acids: CASSLSVGKGRGTDTQYF. CDR3 bases: TGTGCCAGCAGCTTATCGGTAGGTAAGGGCAGGGGGACCGATACGCAGTATTTT. The chain uses TRBV7-2 and TRBJ2-3; 7 bases are a match to TRBD1. Trimming removed 2 bases from V and 6 bases from J; junction bases left unmatched: 17. The CDR3 runs 18 residues. Germline V gene data show CDR1 as SGHTA and CDR2 as FQGNSA. Full variable domain (missing parts from reference TRBV7-2 and TRBJ2-3): GAGVSQSPSNKVTEKGKDVELRCDPISGHTALYWYRQSLGQGLEFLIYFQGNSAPDKSGLPSDRFSAERTGGSVSTLTIQRTQQEDSAVYLCASSLSVGKGRGTDTQYFGPGTRLTVL.

The genes are TRBV7-2 and TRBJ1-4; 8 bases map to TRBD1. V lost 5 bases to trimming and J lost 6 bases; unmatched junction nucleotides: 14. CDR1 SGHTA and CDR2 FQGNSA come from the germline V gene. This CDR3 is built from 17 residues. The CDR3 spells CASSKTGVFLTDEKLFF. In DNA, the CDR3 is TGTGCCAGCAGCAAGACAGGGGTATTTCTCACTGATGAAAAACTGTTTTTT.

The genes are TRBV10-3 and TRBJ1-4, with D tentatively TRBD1 (5 bases). The CDR3 contains 12 residues. Per germline, CDR1 ENHRY and CDR2 SYGVKD. With 10 bases removed from V and 8 bases from J, the gap between germline ends came to 14 bases. The CDR3 DNA is TGTGCCAGTAGTGCCGGGGGGGAAAAACTGTTTTTT. Residues: CASSAGGEKLFF.

V gene TRBV19 combines with J gene TRBJ1-5; TRBD1 is a possible D gene (5 bases). V was cut by 2 bases and J by 4 bases, with 12 bases left in between. The germline V gene encodes CDR1 LNHDA and CDR2 SQIVND (reference sequence). This CDR3 has 15 amino acids. The CDR3 nucleotides are TGTGCCAGTAGTATAAGGCAGGCAGGGAATCAGCCCCAGCATTTT. It codes for CASSIRQAGNQPQHF.

The rearrangement uses TRBV7-2 and TRBJ2-5; possibly TRBD1 for D (6 bases). Per germline, CDR1 SGHTA and CDR2 FQGNSA. This CDR3 is 16 amino acids long. The V end was cut by 5 bases, the J end by 5 bases, with 21 bases between. The DNA of the CDR3 is TGTGCCAGCAGCCTTCCCCGGACTCTCCAGGGGGAGACCCAGTACTTC. This gives the protein CASSLPRTLQGETQYF.